The source of this T cell receptor beta chain is a study of blood T cell repertoires in COVID-19. About the study: The analysed material was cDNA or gDNA that came from T cells, B-cell-depleted T cells, or PBMCs.

The CDR3 runs to 12 residues. The ends lost 4 bases at V and 6 bases at J; junction bases unmatched: 2. Germline CDR1 and CDR2: MNHEY and SMNVEV (reference sequence). Under the authors' procedure: Using reference gene primer amplification, nucleated cell counts were estimated. Data came from immunoSEQ multiplex PCR; TCRdb stores just in-frame clones and leaves some out. Clone size and the V and J calls come from that table; the DNA yielded D and trimming. Among 90,000 to 120,000 clones listed, more than 80% were seen once. Sequenced sample: peripheral blood. The clonotype originates from a man aged 40-49 years with active or convalescent COVID-19. The rearrangement joins TRBV27 to TRBJ1-2, with TRBD1 matching 7 bases. The CDR3 DNA follows: TGTGCCAGCAGTTCAGGGGGTCATGGCTACACCTTC. As protein: CASSSGGHGYTF.